The clone carrying this TCR beta chain was observed many times. Its target is not known. The data stem from a study of T cells after yellow fever vaccination. Making TCR cDNA involved 5'RACE template switching, which added UMIs and a universal primer site. TCRdb processed the 5' RACE reads anew with MiXCR; each CDR3 protein has one entry. Among roughly 160,000 distinct CDR3 sequences listed, around 7.3% were seen once. V gave up 5 bases and J gave up 0 bases, with 15 bases separating them. The CDR3 extends over 16 amino acids. Study-wide results and caveats: Highly abundant clonotypes carried over from the bulk population could end up in FACS-sorted repertoires as contaminants.

J is TRBJ2-3 and V is TRBV12-3 or TRBV12-4; TRBD2 is a possible D gene (7 bases). The TCR comes from a young man who received the YFV17D yellow fever vaccine. The source material was CD4+ T cells sorted from PBMCs, sampled 5 days after the first yellow fever vaccination. This CDR3 is CASSLMRGPSTDTQYF. CDR3 in DNA: TGTGCCAGCAGTCTAATGCGGGGGCCCAGCACAGATACGCAGTATTTT.